A few counts support the clone carrying this T cell receptor beta chain. This sample is part of a study of blood T cells in healthy people across ages. Sample-barcoded 5' priming and a J-beta primer mix drove a second PCR of roughly 6 to 12 cycles. From the 5' RACE reads, TCRdb called clonotypes with MiXCR, one entry per CDR3 protein. This table has 800,000 or so distinct CDR3 sequences, 35% to 60% appearing once. Trimming left V 5 bases short and J 0 bases short, with 6 bases between. CDR3 size: 13 residues. The receptor was isolated from a man older than 75 in good health. V and J are TRBV12-3 or TRBV12-4 and TRBJ2-3; D gene ambiguous. The source material was blood. CDR3 in amino acids: CASSIGSTDTQYF. In DNA, the CDR3 is TGTGCCAGCAGTATAGGAAGCACAGATACGCAGTATTTT.